This is a list of T cell receptor beta chains from one sample in a study of CD8+ T cells in alopecia areata. The method was immunoSEQ multiplex PCR; TCRdb's version includes in-frame clones alone and lacks a portion of them. The sample yields roughly 190,000 clones, more than 55% seen once. Specimen: CD4+ T cells sorted from blood, collected at approximately week 50, from a patient treated with tofacitinib. The receptors were gathered from a human donor with alopecia areata. CDR3s include the opening cysteine and the closing phenylalanine or tryptophan.

cdr3_aa,cdr3_length,v_call,j_call
CASSSGQLGGANVLTF,16,TRBV5-1,TRBJ2-6
CASRQVTGELFF,12,TRBV6-5,TRBJ2-2
CASSFSGTGLSNQPQHF,17,TRBV7-6,TRBJ1-5
CAWTISGQGAFF,12,TRBV30,TRBJ1-1
CASRRIGGRTPDTQYF,16,TRBV11-2,TRBJ2-3
CASSAGYNTEAFF,13,TRBV7-2,TRBJ1-1
CASSLHPSSYNSPLHF,16,TRBV27,TRBJ1-6
CASSVATGQGGGYTF,15,TRBV9,TRBJ1-2
CASSLDVGTQYF,12,TRBV7-9,TRBJ2-3
CASSQALSTGGRGNQPQHF,19,TRBV2,TRBJ1-5
CSVEGALATQDTQYF,15,TRBV29-1,TRBJ2-3
CSVDRQGRYNEQFF,14,TRBV29-1,TRBJ2-1
CASSPWGGDYNEQFF,15,TRBV6-5,TRBJ2-1
CASSLFSTGNTEAFF,15,TRBV11-2,TRBJ1-1
CASSLGGKETQYF,13,TRBV7-3,TRBJ2-5
CAWSVRPDTEAFF,13,TRBV30,TRBJ1-1
CASSGTRSSYEQYF,14,TRBV6-5,TRBJ2-7
CASSGSGVGEAFF,13,TRBV2,TRBJ1-1
CSVWDRASYEQYF,13,TRBV29-1,TRBJ2-7
CASSQENTGELFF,13,TRBV4-2,TRBJ2-2
CASSLLGTASEKLFF,15,TRBV27,TRBJ1-4
CASSARQGGRYNSPLHF,17,TRBV2,TRBJ1-6
CSVDLGTDTQYF,12,TRBV29-1,TRBJ2-3
CASSHGTNEKLFF,13,TRBV11-3,TRBJ1-4
CASLGQLNTEAFF,13,TRBV25-1,TRBJ1-1
CAWSVQQRETQYF,13,TRBV30,TRBJ2-5